The present T cell receptor beta chain was sequenced within a study of low-dose radiotherapy and immunotherapy resistance in tumors. Overall study context: On an every-two-weeks schedule, patients received intravenous nivolumab 240 mg, along with ipilimumab 1 mg/kg every six weeks.

Primers targeting TRAV and TRBV primed first-strand cDNA, covering alpha and beta chains. With a constant-region primer and a V-primer adapter, TCRs were subjected to 20 to 25 PCR cycles of amplification. TCRdb re-analysed the reads in MiXCR, keeping a single row per CDR3 protein. Of 80,000 to 90,000 distinct CDR3 sequences listed, 18% are singletons. This clonotype showed up many times. Indicated time point: before trial treatment. Donors, who were enrolled in a single-arm phase I dose-escalation trial, received nivolumab, ipilimumab, aspirin, low-dose cyclophosphamide and low-dose radiotherapy. Germline CDR1 is SQVTM and CDR2 is ANQGSEA. V lost 6 bases and J lost 5; bases outside the gene matches: 12. The CDR3 is made up of 14 amino acids.

The rearrangement uses TRBV29-1 and TRBJ1-1, with 7 positions matching TRBD1. This TCR derives from a male donor with prostate cancer. This specimen consisted of PBMCs, obtained before treatment. The CDR3 region has the DNA TGCAGCGTCCGGGGTACCCAGGGGGTTACTGAAGCTTTCTTT. Its translation: CSVRGTQGVTEAFF.